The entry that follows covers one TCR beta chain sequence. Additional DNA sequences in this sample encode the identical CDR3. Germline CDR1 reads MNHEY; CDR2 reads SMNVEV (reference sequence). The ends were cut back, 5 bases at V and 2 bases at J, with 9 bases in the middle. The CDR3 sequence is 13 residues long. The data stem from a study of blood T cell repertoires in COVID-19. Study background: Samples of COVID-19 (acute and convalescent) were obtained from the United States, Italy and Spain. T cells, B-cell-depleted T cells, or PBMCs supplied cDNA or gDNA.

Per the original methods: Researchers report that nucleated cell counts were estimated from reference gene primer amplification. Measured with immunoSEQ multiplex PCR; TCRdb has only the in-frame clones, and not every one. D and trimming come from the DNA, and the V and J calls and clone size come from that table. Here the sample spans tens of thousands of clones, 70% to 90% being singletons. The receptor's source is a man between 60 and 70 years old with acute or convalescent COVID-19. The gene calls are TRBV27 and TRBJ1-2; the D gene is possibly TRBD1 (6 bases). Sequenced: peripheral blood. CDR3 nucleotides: TGTGCCAGCAGTCCCCAGGGGAACTATGGCTACACCTTC. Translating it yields CASSPQGNYGYTF.